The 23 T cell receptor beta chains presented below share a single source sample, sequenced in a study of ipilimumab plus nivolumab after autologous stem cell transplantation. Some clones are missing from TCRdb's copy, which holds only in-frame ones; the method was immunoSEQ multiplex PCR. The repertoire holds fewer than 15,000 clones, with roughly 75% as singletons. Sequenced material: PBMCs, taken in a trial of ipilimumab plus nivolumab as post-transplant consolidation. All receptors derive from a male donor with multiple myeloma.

DNA for the CDR3: TGTGCCAGTAGTGCTCAGCAGGGGGTTCCTGGCTACACCTTC. Protein sequence: CASSAQQGVPGYTF. The chain uses TRBV19 and TRBJ1-2, with 7 bases matching TRBD1. Germline loops: CDR1 LNHDA, CDR2 SQIVND (reference sequence). This CDR3 comprises 14 residues. V trimming: 5 bases; J trimming: 7 bases; junction bases outside the gene matches: 10.

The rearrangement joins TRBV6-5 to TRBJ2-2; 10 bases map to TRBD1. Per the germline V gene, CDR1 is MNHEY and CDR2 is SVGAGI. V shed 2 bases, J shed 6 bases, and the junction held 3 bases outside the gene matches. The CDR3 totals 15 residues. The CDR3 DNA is TGTGCCAGCAGTTACCGCGGACAGGGGGCCGGGGAGCTGTTTTTT. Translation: CASSYRGQGAGELFF.

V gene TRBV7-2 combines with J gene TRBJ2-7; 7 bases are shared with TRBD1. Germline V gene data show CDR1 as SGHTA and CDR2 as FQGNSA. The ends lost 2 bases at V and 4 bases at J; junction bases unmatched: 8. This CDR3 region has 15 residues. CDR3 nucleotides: TGTGCCAGCAGCTTAAGACAGGGCCCGATTTACGAGCAGTACTTC. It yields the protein CASSLRQGPIYEQYF.

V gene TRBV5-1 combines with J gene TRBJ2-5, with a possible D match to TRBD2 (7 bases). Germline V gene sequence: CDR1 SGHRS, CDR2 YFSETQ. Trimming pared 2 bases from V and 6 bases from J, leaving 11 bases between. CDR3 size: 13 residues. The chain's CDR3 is CASSLGGAQTQYF. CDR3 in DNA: TGCGCCAGCAGCTTAGGGGGGGCCCAGACCCAGTACTTC.

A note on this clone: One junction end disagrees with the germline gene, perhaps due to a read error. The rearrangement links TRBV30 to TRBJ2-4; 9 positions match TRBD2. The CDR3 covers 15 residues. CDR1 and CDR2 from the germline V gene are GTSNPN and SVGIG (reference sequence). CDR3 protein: CAWSGSGGFKDIQYF. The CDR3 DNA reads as TGTGCCTGGAGCGGTAGCGGGGGATTCAAAGACATTCAGTACTTC.

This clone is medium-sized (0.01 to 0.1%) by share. The CDR3 reads CASSVTKDYGYTF. CDR3 DNA: TGTGCCAGCAGTGTCACGAAAGACTATGGCTACACCTTC. This chain links TRBV2 with TRBJ1-2; D unclear. The germline gives CDR1 SNHLY, CDR2 FYNNEI. This CDR3 is built from 13 residues. Trimming left V 4 bases short and J 3 bases short, with 9 bases between.

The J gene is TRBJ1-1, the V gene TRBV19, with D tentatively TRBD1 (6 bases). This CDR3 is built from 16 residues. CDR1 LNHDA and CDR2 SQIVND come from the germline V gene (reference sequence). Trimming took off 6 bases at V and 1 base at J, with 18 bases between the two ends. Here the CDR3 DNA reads TGTGCCAGTAGGGAATGGGGGACATCGAAGAACACTGAAGCTTTCTTT. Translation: CASREWGTSKNTEAFF.

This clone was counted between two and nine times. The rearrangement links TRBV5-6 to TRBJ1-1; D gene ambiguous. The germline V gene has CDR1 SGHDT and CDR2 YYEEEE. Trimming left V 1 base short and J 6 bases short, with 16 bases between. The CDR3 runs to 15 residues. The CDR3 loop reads CASSLMRVEKAEAFF. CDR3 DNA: TGTGCCAGCAGCTTGATGCGGGTCGAGAAGGCTGAAGCTTTCTTT.

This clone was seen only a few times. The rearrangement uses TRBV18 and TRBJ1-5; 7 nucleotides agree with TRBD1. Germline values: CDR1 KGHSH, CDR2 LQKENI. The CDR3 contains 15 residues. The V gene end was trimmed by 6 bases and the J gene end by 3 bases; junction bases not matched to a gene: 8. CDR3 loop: CASSKTGMDNQPQHF. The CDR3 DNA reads TGTGCCAGCTCTAAGACAGGGATGGACAATCAGCCCCAGCATTTT.

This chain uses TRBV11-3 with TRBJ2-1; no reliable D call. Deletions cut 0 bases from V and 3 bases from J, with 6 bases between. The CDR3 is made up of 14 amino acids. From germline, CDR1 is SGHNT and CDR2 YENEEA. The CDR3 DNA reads TGTGCCAGCAGCTTAGAGTCAGACTACAATGAGCAGTTCTTC. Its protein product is CASSLESDYNEQFF. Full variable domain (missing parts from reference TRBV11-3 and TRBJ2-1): EAGVVQSPRYKIIEKKQPVAFWCNPISGHNTLYWYLQNLGQGPELLIRYENEEAVDDSQLPKDRFSAERLKGVDSTLKIQPAELGDSAVYLCASSLESDYNEQFFGPGTRLTVL.

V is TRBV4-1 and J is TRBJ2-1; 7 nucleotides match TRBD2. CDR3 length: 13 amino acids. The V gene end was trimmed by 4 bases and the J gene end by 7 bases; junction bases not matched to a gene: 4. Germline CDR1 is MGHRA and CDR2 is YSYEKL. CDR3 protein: CASSLIGGNEQFF. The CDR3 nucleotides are TGCGCCAGCAGCCTTATCGGGGGGAATGAGCAGTTCTTC.

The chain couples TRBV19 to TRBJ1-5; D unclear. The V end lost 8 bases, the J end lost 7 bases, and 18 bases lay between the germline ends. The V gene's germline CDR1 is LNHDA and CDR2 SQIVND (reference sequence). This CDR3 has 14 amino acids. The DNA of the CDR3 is TGTGCCAGTGACTTGTCCCTCTCGGGGCAGCCCCAGCATTTT. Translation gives CASDLSLSGQPQHF.

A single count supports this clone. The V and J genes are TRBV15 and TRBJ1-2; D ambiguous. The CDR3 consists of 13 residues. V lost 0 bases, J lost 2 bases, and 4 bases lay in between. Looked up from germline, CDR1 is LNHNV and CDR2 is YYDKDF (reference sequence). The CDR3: CATSRDHNYGYTF. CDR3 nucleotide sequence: TGTGCCACCAGCAGAGATCACAACTATGGCTACACCTTC.

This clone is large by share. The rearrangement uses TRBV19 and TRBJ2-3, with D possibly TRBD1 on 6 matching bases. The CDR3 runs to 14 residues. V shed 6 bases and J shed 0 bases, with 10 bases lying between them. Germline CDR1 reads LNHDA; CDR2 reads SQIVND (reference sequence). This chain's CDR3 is CASSQGGSTDTQYF. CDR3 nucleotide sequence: TGTGCCAGTAGCCAAGGGGGTAGCACAGATACGCAGTATTTT.

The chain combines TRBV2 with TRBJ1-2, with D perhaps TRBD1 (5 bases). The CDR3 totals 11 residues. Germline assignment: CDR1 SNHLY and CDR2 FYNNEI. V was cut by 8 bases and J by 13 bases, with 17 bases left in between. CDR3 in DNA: TGTGCCAGCTCCCCGGGGGTTGGAAGCACCTTC. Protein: CASSPGVGSTF. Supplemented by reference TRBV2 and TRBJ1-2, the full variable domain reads EPEVTQTPSHQVTQMGQEVILRCVPISNHLYFYWYRQILGQKVEFLVSFYNNEISEKSEIFDDQFSVERPDGSNFTLKIRSTKLEDSAMYFCASSPGVGSTFGSGTRLTVV.

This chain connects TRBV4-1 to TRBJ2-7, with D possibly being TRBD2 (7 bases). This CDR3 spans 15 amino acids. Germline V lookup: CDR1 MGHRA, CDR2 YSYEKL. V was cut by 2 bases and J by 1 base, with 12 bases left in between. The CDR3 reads CASSQQRGGSYEQYF. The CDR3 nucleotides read TGCGCCAGCAGCCAACAGAGGGGGGGATCCTACGAGCAGTACTTC.

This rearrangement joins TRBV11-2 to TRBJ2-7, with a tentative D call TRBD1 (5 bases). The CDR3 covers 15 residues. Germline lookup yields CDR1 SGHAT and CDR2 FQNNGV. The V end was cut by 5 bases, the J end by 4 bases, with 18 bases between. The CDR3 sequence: CASSPIRGSPYEQYF. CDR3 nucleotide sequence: TGTGCCAGCAGCCCCATAAGGGGTTCGCCGTACGAGCAGTACTTC.

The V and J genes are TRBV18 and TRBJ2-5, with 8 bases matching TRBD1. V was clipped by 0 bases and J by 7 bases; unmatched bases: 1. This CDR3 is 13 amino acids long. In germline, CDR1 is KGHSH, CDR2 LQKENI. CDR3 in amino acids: CASSPPGTGTQYF. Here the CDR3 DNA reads TGTGCCAGCTCACCACCGGGGACAGGGACCCAGTACTTC.

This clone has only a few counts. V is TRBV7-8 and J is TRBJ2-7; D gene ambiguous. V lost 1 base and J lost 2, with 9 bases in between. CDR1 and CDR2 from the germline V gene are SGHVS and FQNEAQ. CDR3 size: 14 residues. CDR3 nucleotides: TGTGCCAGCAGCTTAGACGTGGGTGCCTACGAGCAGTACTTC. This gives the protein CASSLDVGAYEQYF.

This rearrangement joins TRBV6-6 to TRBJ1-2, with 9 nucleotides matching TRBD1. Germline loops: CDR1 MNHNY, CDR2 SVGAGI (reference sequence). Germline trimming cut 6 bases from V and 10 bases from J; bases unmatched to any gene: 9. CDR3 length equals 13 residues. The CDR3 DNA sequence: TGTGCCAGCAGAACCGGACAGGGGACCCCCTACACCTTC. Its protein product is CASRTGQGTPYTF.

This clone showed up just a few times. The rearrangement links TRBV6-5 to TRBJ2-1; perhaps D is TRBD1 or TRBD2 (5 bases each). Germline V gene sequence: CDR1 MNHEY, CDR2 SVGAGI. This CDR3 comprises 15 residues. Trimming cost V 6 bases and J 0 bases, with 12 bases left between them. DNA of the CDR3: TGTGCCAGCAGCTTGTGGGGGTCCTCCTACAATGAGCAGTTCTTC. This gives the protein CASSLWGSSYNEQFF.

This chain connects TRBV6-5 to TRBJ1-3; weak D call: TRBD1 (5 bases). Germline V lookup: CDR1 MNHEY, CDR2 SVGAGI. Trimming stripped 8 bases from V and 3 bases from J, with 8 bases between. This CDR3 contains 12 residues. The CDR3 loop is CASGAYGNTIYF. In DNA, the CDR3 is TGTGCCAGCGGGGCATATGGAAACACCATATATTTT.

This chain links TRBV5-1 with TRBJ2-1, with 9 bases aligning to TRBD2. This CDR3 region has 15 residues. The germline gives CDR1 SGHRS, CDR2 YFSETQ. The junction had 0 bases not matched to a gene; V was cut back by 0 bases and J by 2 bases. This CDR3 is CASSLVAGAYNEQFF. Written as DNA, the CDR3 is TGCGCCAGCAGCTTGGTAGCGGGGGCCTACAATGAGCAGTTCTTC.